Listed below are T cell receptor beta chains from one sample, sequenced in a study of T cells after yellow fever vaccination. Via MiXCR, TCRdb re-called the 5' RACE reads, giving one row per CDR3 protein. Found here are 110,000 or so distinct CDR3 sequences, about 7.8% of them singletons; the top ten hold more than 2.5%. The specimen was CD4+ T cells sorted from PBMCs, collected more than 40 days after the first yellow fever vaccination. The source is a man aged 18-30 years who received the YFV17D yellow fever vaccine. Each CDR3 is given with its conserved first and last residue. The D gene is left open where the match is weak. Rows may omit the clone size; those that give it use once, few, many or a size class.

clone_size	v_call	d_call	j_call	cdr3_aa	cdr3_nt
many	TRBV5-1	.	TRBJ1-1	CASSLTVDSITEAFF	TGCGCCAGCAGCTTGACGGTTGACAGCATCACTGAAGCTTTCTTT
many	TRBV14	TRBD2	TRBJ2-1	CASSYITGGRYNNEQFF	TGTGCCAGCAGTTACATCACGGGGGGGCGATACAACAATGAGCAGTTCTTC
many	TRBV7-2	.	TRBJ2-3	CASSFRGWGSSTDTQYF	TGTGCCAGCAGCTTCCGGGGGTGGGGGTCTAGCACAGATACGCAGTATTTT
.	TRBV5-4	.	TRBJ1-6	CASSLGKIGSPLHF	TGTGCCAGCAGCTTGGGGAAAATCGGTTCACCCCTCCACTTT
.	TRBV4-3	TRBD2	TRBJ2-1	CASSRLRAGVNEQFF	TGCGCCAGCAGCCGACTACGGGCGGGGGTAAATGAGCAGTTCTTC
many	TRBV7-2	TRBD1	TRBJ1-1	CASSLRTGVGTEAFF	TGTGCCAGCAGCTTACGGACAGGGGTAGGAACTGAAGCTTTCTTT
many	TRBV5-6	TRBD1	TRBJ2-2	CASSLEGAVTGELFF	TGTGCCAGCAGCTTGGAGGGGGCAGTCACCGGGGAGCTGTTTTTT
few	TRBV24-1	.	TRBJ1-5	CATSRPDKRLNQPQHF	TGTGCCACCAGCCGCCCGGACAAGCGGCTCAATCAGCCCCAGCATTTT
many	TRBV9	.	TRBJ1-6	CASSPQPPGVGYSPLHF	TGTGCCAGCAGCCCTCAGCCCCCCGGGGTGGGATATTCACCCCTCCACTTT
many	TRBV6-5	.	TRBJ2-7	CASSYSVGVYEQYF	TGTGCCAGCAGTTACTCGGTAGGGGTCTACGAGCAGTACTTC
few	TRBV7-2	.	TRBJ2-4	CASTSTRIAKNIQYF	TGTGCCAGCACATCGACGCGGATAGCCAAAAACATTCAGTACTTC